Below, one TCR beta chain is given with its context. Its target is not known. This entry is derived from a study of a mutant IDH1 vaccine in newly diagnosed glioma. Study context: Patients under treatment included approximately 60% males and about 40% females and had a mean age of around 43 years.

Measured with immunoSEQ multiplex PCR; TCRdb has only the in-frame clones, and not every one. Altogether approximately 40,000 clones are present, 65% to 85% being singletons, with the ten largest covering around 2.4%. This sample's time point: week 11, during vaccination. Vaccination used 300 ug of mutant IDH1 20-mer peptide per dose, with topical imiquimod. The J segment lost 4 bases and the V segment lost 4 bases, leaving 10 bases of the junction unmatched. Germline V gene lookup returns CDR1 LGHNA and CDR2 YNFKEQ. The CDR3 has 16 amino acids. The specimen was PBMCs, collected from a glioma patient whose treatment included an IDH1 peptide vaccine. The J gene is TRBJ2-7, the V gene TRBV4-2; 10 nucleotides match TRBD2. This TCR derives from a man aged 40-55 years with glioma. This CDR3 reads CASSLSPSGSRYEQYF. The CDR3 region has the DNA TGTGCCAGCAGCCTGTCCCCTAGCGGGAGTAGGTACGAGCAGTACTTC.